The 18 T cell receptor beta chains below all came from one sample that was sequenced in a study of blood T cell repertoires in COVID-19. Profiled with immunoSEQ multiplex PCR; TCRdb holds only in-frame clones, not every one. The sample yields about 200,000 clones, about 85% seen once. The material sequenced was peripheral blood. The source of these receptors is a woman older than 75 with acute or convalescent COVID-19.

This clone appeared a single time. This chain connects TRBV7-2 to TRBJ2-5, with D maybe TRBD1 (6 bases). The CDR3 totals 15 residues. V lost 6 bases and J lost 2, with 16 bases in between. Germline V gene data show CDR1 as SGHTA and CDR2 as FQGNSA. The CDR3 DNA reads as TGTGCCAGCAGATTTACAGGGTCGTGGCAAGAGACCCAGTACTTC. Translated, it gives CASRFTGSWQETQYF.

This CDR3 reads CASLLAGTDTQYF. The CDR3 nucleotides are TGTGCCAGCCTACTAGCGGGAACAGATACGCAGTATTTT. The chain combines TRBV6-5 with TRBJ2-3; 10 bases are a match to TRBD2. V lost 8 bases, J lost 3 bases, and 2 bases stayed unmatched. Germline CDR1 MNHEY, CDR2 SVGAGI. This CDR3 contains 13 residues.

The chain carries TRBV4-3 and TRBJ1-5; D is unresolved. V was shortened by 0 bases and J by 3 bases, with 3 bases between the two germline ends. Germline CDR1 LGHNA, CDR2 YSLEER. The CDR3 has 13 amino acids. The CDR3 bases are TGCGCCAGCAGCCAAGACAACAATCAGCCCCAGCATTTT. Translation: CASSQDNNQPQHF.

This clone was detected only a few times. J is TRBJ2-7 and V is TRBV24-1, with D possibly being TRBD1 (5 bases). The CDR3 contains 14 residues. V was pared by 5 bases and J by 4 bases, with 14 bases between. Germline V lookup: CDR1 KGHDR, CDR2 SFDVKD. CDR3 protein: CATSGQPQLYEQYF. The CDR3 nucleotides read TGTGCCACCAGTGGACAGCCCCAATTATACGAGCAGTACTTC.

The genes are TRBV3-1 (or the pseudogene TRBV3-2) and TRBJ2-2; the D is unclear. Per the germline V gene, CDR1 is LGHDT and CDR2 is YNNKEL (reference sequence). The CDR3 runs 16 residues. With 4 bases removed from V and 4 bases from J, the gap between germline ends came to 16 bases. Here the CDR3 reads CASSLWLGPATGELFF. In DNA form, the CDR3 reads TGTGCCAGCAGCCTGTGGCTAGGCCCAGCCACCGGGGAGCTGTTTTTT.

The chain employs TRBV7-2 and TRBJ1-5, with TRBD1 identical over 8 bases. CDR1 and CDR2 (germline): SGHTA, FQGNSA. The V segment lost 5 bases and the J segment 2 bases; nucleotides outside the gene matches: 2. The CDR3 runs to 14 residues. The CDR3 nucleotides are TGTGCCAGCAGCGGACAGGGTGGCAATCAGCCCCAGCATTTT. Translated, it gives CASSGQGGNQPQHF.

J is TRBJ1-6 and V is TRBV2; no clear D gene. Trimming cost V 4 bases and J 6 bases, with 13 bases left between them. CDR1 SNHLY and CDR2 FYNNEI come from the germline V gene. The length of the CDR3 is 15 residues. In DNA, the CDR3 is TGTGCCAGCAGTGTTACGGGGTCGGCTAATTCACCCCTCCACTTT. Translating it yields CASSVTGSANSPLHF.

In DNA form, the CDR3 reads TGTGCCAGCAGTTTTTTTGGACAGAACACTGAAGCTTTCTTT. Translated: CASSFFGQNTEAFF. The genes are TRBV27 and TRBJ1-1; TRBD1 is a possible D gene (5 bases). Per the germline V gene, CDR1 is MNHEY and CDR2 is SMNVEV (reference sequence). V lost 3 bases and J lost 1, with 9 bases in between. This CDR3 comprises 14 residues.

This CDR3 is CSASRPPEGQYF. As DNA, the CDR3 is TGCAGTGCTAGTCGCCCGCCAGAGGGGCAGTACTTC. The chain is built from TRBV20-1 and TRBJ2-7; the D gene is possibly TRBD2 (5 bases). V was cut by 3 bases and J by 9 bases, with 15 bases left in between. CDR3 length: 12 amino acids. The germline gives CDR1 DFQATT, CDR2 SNEGSKA (reference sequence).

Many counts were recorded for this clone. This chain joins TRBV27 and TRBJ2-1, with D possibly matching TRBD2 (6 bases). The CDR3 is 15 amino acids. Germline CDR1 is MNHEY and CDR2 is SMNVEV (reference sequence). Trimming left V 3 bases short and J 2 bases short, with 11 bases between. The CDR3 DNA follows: TGTGCCAGCAGTTTTAGCGGCACTGCCTACAATGAGCAGTTCTTC. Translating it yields CASSFSGTAYNEQFF.

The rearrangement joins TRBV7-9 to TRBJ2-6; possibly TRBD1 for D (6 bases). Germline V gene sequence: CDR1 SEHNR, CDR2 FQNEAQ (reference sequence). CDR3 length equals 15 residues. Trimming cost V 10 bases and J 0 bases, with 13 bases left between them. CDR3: CAIEQGGSGANVLTF. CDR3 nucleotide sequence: TGTGCCATTGAACAGGGTGGCTCTGGGGCCAACGTCCTGACTTTC.

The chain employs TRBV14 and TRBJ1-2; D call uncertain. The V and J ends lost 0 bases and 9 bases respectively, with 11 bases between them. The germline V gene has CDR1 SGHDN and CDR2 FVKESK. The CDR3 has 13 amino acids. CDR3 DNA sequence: TGTGCCAGCAGCCAAGAAGTCAGGACTAGCTACACCTTC. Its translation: CASSQEVRTSYTF.

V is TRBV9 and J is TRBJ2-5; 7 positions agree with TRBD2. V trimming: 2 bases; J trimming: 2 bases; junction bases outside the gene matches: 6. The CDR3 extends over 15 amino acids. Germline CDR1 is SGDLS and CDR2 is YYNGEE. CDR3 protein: CASSVAGTTQETQYF. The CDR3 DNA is TGTGCCAGCAGCGTGGCCGGGACTACGCAAGAGACCCAGTACTTC.

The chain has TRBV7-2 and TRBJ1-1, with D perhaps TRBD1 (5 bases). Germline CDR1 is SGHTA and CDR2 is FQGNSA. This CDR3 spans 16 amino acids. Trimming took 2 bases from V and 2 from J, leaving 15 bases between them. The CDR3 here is CASSLLSGFVNTEAFF. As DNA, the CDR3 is TGTGCCAGCAGCTTATTATCAGGGTTCGTAAACACTGAAGCTTTCTTT.

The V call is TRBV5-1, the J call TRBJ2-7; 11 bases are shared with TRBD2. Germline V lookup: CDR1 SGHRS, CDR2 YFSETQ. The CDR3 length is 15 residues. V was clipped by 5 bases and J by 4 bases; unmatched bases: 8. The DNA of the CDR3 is TGCGCCAGCAGTCAAACTAGCGGGAGATCTTACGAGCAGTACTTC. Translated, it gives CASSQTSGRSYEQYF.

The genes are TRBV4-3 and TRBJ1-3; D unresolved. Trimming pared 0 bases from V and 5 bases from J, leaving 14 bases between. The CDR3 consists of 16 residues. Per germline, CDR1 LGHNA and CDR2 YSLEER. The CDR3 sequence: CASSQDLYSTRNTIYF. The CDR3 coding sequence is TGCGCCAGCAGCCAAGATTTGTACAGTACAAGAAACACCATATATTTT.

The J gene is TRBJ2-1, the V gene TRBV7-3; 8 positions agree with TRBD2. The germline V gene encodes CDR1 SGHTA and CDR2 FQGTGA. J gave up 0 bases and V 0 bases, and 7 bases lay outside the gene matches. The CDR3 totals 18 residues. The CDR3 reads CASSLTGTGRGSYNEQFF. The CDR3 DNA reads TGTGCCAGCAGCTTAACGGGGACCGGGAGGGGCTCCTACAATGAGCAGTTCTTC.

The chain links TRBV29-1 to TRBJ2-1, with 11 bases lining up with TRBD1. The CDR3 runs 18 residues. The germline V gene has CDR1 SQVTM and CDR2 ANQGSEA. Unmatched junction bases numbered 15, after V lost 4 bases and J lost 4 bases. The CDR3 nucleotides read TGCAGCGTTGTGGGACAGGGGGGGAAGGAGGGCCAATACAATGAGCAGTTCTTC. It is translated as CSVVGQGGKEGQYNEQFF.